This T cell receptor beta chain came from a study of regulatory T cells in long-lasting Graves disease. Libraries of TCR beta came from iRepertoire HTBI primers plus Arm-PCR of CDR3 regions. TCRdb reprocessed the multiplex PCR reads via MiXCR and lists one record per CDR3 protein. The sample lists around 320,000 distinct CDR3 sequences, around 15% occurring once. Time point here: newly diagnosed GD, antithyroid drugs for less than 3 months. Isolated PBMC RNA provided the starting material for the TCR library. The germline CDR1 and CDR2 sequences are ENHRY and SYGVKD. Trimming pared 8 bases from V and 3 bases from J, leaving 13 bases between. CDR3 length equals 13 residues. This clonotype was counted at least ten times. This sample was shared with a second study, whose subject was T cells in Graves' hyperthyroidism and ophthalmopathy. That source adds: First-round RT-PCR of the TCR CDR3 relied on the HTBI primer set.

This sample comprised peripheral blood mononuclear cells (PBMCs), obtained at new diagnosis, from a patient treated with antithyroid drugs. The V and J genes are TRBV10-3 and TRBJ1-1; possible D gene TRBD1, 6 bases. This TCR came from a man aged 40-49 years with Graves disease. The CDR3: CAISTGHDTEAFF. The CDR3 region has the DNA TGTGCCATCTCCACAGGGCATGACACTGAAGCTTTCTTT.